The text below deals with one T cell receptor beta chain. Its matching antigen is unknown. This sample was included in a study of blood T cells in healthy people across ages. Germline CDR1 is LGHNA and CDR2 is YNFKEQ. The CDR3 is 15 amino acids. V dropped 0 bases and J dropped 4 bases, with 10 bases sitting between them. The authors ran a second PCR of 7 to 11 cycles using a sample-barcoded 5' primer and a J-beta primer mix. A single record per CDR3 protein comes from TCRdb applying MiXCR to the 5' RACE reads. The table includes roughly 800,000 distinct CDR3 sequences, about three fifths detected once. General study results and limits: Significant beta diversity loss was already apparent by age roughly 38, declining roughly linearly. CMV infection status of these donors was not known. Diversity figures based on one million T cells were deemed too low. Strong correlation was found linking TCR beta diversity to naive T cell percentage.

The sequencing sample was made of blood. The receptor was isolated from a man between 25 and 39 years old in good health. The chain couples TRBV4-2 to TRBJ2-1; D uncertain. CDR3 DNA: TGTGCCAGCAGCCAAGAGACTCACTGGTACAATGAGCAGTTCTTC. It codes for CASSQETHWYNEQFF.